This T cell receptor beta chain was sequenced in a study of cytomegalovirus exposure and HLA in healthy donors. Study overall: An earlier analysis identified 117 million unique TCR beta sequences in about 190 million T cells. Early released data comprised around 80 million unique TCRs from HLA-typed donors.

The germline V gene encodes CDR1 ENHRY and CDR2 SYGVKD. The CDR3 runs 11 residues. V shed 5 bases and J shed 10 bases, with 11 bases lying between them. Points on this clone: Its target is unknown.

A multiplex PCR was run with 60 Vbeta primers and 13 Jbeta primers. Some clones are missing from TCRdb's copy, which holds only in-frame ones; the method was immunoSEQ multiplex PCR. The table for this sample gives about 160,000 clones. Study-level results: The authors later found TCR association rates varying by HLA locus, with DRB1 most and HLA-C fewest. It was taken for granted in presence/absence analyses that sequencing depth across donors was roughly uniform.

The rearrangement uses TRBV10-3 and TRBJ1-2; D unclear. This clonotype was obtained from a woman aged 55-70 years in good health and CMV-seronegative. The specimen sequenced was PBMCs. CDR3 coding DNA: TGTGCCATCAGTTTCGGTGGACTCTACACCTTC. It codes for CAISFGGLYTF.